One and the same sample provided the 12 T cell receptor beta chains below, sequenced in a study of a mutant IDH1 vaccine in newly diagnosed glioma. Assay: immunoSEQ multiplex PCR; the TCRdb copy retains only in-frame clones and omits some. Among about 68,000 clones listed, about four fifths were seen once. Sample time point: baseline, week 1 (first vaccination visit). Treatment noted: pre-vaccination baseline after standard-of-care therapy. The material was PBMCs, obtained from a glioma patient treated with radiotherapy, temozolomide or both. These receptors were obtained from a man over 45 with glioma.

The chain combines TRBV4-3 with TRBJ2-6; D call uncertain. CDR3 length equals 16 residues. Trimming stripped 5 bases from V and 1 base from J, with 12 bases between. CDR1 is LGHNA, CDR2 YSLEER, per germline. DNA of the CDR3: TGCGCCAGCAGCTTAGGCCTCTATTCTGGGGCCAACGTCCTGACTTTC. Translating it yields CASSLGLYSGANVLTF.

This clone was seen a few times. V and J are TRBV30 and TRBJ1-5, with 8 bases fitting TRBD1. Germline V gene lookup returns CDR1 GTSNPN and CDR2 SVGIG (reference sequence). This CDR3 has 14 residues. Trimming took 3 bases from V and 2 from J; bases not matched to a gene: 3. CDR3 nucleotides: TGTGCCTGGAGCAGGGGGCAGGGCAATCAGCCCCAGCATTTT. As protein: CAWSRGQGNQPQHF.

The rearrangement joins TRBV5-1 to TRBJ2-3; no clear D. The germline V gene encodes CDR1 SGHRS and CDR2 YFSETQ. The CDR3 runs to 13 residues. Trimming left V 0 bases short and J 4 bases short, with 6 bases between. The CDR3 DNA reads TGCGCCAGCAGCTTGGCCCAACCAGATACGCAGTATTTT. Its translation: CASSLAQPDTQYF. Full variable domain (rest looked up from reference TRBV5-1 and TRBJ2-3): KAGVTQTPRYLIKTRGQQVTLSCSPISGHRSVSWYQQTPGQGLQFLFEYFSETQRNKGNFPGRFSGRQFSNSRSEMNVSTLELGDSALYLCASSLAQPDTQYFGPGTRLTVL.

This clone has a single count. This chain joins TRBV19 and TRBJ2-3, with D possibly TRBD1 on 6 matching bases. V was shortened by 5 bases and J by 8 bases, with 14 bases between the two germline ends. The CDR3 length is 13 residues. Germline V gene data show CDR1 as LNHDA and CDR2 as SQIVND (reference sequence). The CDR3 coding sequence is TGTGCCAGTAGTCCCCTGACAGGTTCTACGCAGTATTTT. It is translated as CASSPLTGSTQYF.

The table lists this clone with a count of one. The chain links TRBV5-1 to TRBJ1-4, with 8 nucleotides matching TRBD1. Trimming removed 4 bases from V and 11 bases from J; junction bases left unmatched: 10. The CDR3 is made up of 14 amino acids. Germline V gene lookup returns CDR1 SGHRS and CDR2 YFSETQ. CDR3 region: CASSVDRANEKLFF. The CDR3 DNA reads as TGCGCCAGCAGCGTGGACAGGGCCAACGAGAAACTGTTTTTT.

This chain links TRBV9 with TRBJ1-6, with TRBD1 matching 8 bases. V dropped 5 bases and J dropped 10; count of bases not matched to a gene: 8. The germline V gene encodes CDR1 SGDLS and CDR2 YYNGEE. The CDR3 runs 14 residues. The chain's CDR3 is CASSQGQGGSPLHF. DNA of the CDR3: TGTGCCAGCAGTCAAGGACAGGGAGGATCACCCCTCCACTTT.

This clone was detected only a few times. The rearrangement links TRBV4-1 to TRBJ2-1, with 8 bases fitting TRBD1. CDR3 size: 13 residues. Per germline, CDR1 MGHRA and CDR2 YSYEKL. J gave up 6 bases and V 5 bases, and 3 bases lay outside the gene matches. The CDR3 DNA sequence: TGCGCCAGCAGCTATGACAGGGGCAATGAGCAGTTCTTC. Protein: CASSYDRGNEQFF.

This chain links TRBV4-2 with TRBJ2-1, with unresolved D. The V gene lost 0 bases and the J gene lost 4 bases, with 13 bases spanning the gap. The CDR3 extends over 16 amino acids. Germline CDR1 is LGHNA and CDR2 is YNFKEQ. The CDR3 sequence: CASSQELPQTYNEQFF. The CDR3 DNA sequence: TGTGCCAGCAGCCAAGAACTCCCACAGACTTACAATGAGCAGTTCTTC.

In its sample, this clone was seen a few times. The V and J genes are TRBV4-3 and TRBJ2-7; D remains unclear. Germline CDR1 and CDR2: LGHNA and YSLEER. This CDR3 has 14 amino acids. Trimming removed 4 bases at V and 7 bases at J, with 17 bases between. The CDR3 nucleotides read TGCGCCAGCAGCCCAGAGGATAGGGTTCGAGAGCAGTACTTC. Translated, it gives CASSPEDRVREQYF.

V gene TRBV5-1 combines with J gene TRBJ1-4; D is perhaps TRBD1 (5 bases). The germline CDR1 and CDR2 sequences are SGHRS and YFSETQ. V was pared by 0 bases and J by 0 bases, with 9 bases between. The CDR3 spans 16 residues. For the CDR3, the DNA is TGCGCCAGCAGCTTGGGACAGAGTGCAACTAATGAAAAACTGTTTTTT. Translated: CASSLGQSATNEKLFF.

This CDR3 reads CASSFPRGEQYF. The CDR3 DNA follows: TGTGCCAGCAGCTTTCCTCGGGGCGAGCAGTACTTC. The V gene is TRBV7-9, the J gene TRBJ2-7; D is possibly TRBD2 (5 bases). This CDR3 spans 12 amino acids. Trimming pared 3 bases from V and 6 bases from J, leaving 9 bases between. The germline V gene has CDR1 SEHNR and CDR2 FQNEAQ (reference sequence).

This clone was seen a single time. The J gene is TRBJ2-1, the V gene TRBV2; D tentatively fits TRBD1 or TRBD2 (5 bases each). Germline CDR1 reads SNHLY; CDR2 reads FYNNEI. The CDR3 has 14 residues. Trimming took 11 bases from V and 2 from J, leaving 16 bases between them. The CDR3 spells CAGSGTDAYNEQFF. DNA for the CDR3: TGTGCCGGATCCGGGACGGACGCCTACAATGAGCAGTTCTTC.